This T cell receptor (beta chain) was sequenced for a study of shared clonotypes between healthy human individuals. This table comes from immunoSEQ multiplex PCR, and its TCRdb copy is limited to in-frame clones, with some not included. The repertoire includes 2 million or so clones, 85% to 95% of them detected once, and 0.13% sits in the top ten. Germline V CDR1 and CDR2: SGHRS, YFSETQ. V lost 1 base, J lost 6 bases, and 22 bases lay in between. The CDR3 consists of 17 residues. This receptor was taken from a man between 18 and 29 years old in good health. The chain uses TRBV5-1 and TRBJ1-1; possible D gene TRBD1, 5 bases. The sequencing input was naive CD4+ T cells sorted from blood. Subset meaning: CD45RA+ positively selected. The CDR3 DNA reads as TGCGCCAGCAGCTTGTTCTCTGTACAGGACGGCGGCGCTGAAGCTTTCTTT. It codes for CASSLFSVQDGGAEAFF. The full variable domain, completed using reference TRBV5-1 and TRBJ1-1, is KAGVTQTPRYLIKTRGQQVTLSCSPISGHRSVSWYQQTPGQGLQFLFEYFSETQRNKGNFPGRFSGRQFSNSRSEMNVSTLELGDSALYLCASSLFSVQDGGAEAFFGQGTRLTVV.